Sequencing of this TCR beta chain was carried out in a study of response to subunit inactivated influenza vaccine. One entry per CDR3 protein, called by TCRdb with MiXCR from the RT-PCR reads. The sample lists 650,000 to 800,000 distinct CDR3 sequences; around 14% were seen once. The study's findings and limits: Few additional T cells are recruited per seasonal influenza vaccination, authors suggested.

The junction had 8 bases not matched to a gene; V was cut back by 4 bases and J by 0 bases. The CDR3 loop spans 17 amino acids. Germline loops: CDR1 SQVTM, CDR2 ANQGSEA. A remark on this clonotype: Antigen: not known.

The sample consisted of PBMCs from blood, taken less than 15 days before vaccination. The clonotype was recovered from a man between 45 and 60 years old who received an inactivated influenza vaccine. This rearrangement joins TRBV29-1 to TRBJ2-1, with 11 bases fitting TRBD1. The CDR3 nucleotides read TGCAGCGTTGGGGGACAGGGGGGCATGAGCTCCTACAATGAGCAGTTCTTC. Amino acids: CSVGGQGGMSSYNEQFF.